The clone carrying this TCR beta chain has a count of ten or more. Clones were sequenced by immunoSEQ multiplex PCR, and TCRdb holds only the in-frame ones, with some missing. The sample lists 55,000 to 60,000 clones, about 80% occurring once. This sample stems from a study of blood T cell repertoires in COVID-19. About the study: From T cells, B-cell-depleted T cells, or PBMCs came the material, which was cDNA or gDNA.

V lost 9 bases and J 10 bases, leaving 21 bases between the germline ends. The CDR3 covers 13 residues. Germline CDR1 is LNHDA and CDR2 is SQIVND (reference sequence). The sequenced sample was peripheral blood. The TCR was taken from a man aged 45-65 years with active or convalescent COVID-19. The chain employs TRBV19 and TRBJ1-1; TRBD1 might be the D (6 bases). Here the CDR3 DNA reads TGTGCCAGCCAAGTGGGGGCGGGGGGGGCAGCTTTCTTT. Translation gives CASQVGAGGAAFF.